The present T cell receptor (beta chain) was sequenced within a study of regulatory T cells in long-lasting Graves disease. Study observations and caveats: Relative to newly diagnosed Graves' patients, persistent ones had lower TCR diversity. Persistent disease preferred TRBV28, TRBJ1-2 and TRBJ2-5; new disease, TRBV20-1 and TRBJ2-1.

Germline values: CDR1 LGHNA, CDR2 YSLEER. Trimming pared 1 base from V and 2 bases from J, leaving 14 bases between. This CDR3 contains 16 residues. Time point reported: newly diagnosed GD, antithyroid drugs for less than 3 months. PBMC-extracted RNA yielded the TCR library. Many counts were recorded for this clonotype. Antigen unknown. HTBI primers from iRepertoire and Arm-PCR of CDR3 regions yielded the TCR beta libraries. TCRdb processed the multiplex PCR reads anew with MiXCR; each CDR3 protein has one entry. The data contain approximately 460,000 distinct CDR3 sequences, around 15% of them seen just once; the ten biggest clones take up roughly a tenth. These sequences were also reported in another study, on T cells in Graves' hyperthyroidism and ophthalmopathy. As that study records: It was a median about seven months before onset that the model predicted ophthalmopathy.

The specimen comprised peripheral blood mononuclear cells (PBMCs), sampled at new diagnosis, from a patient treated with antithyroid drugs. V and J are TRBV4-3 and TRBJ1-2; a possible D gene is TRBD1 (6 bases). The TCR was taken from a woman in her twenties or thirties with Graves disease. As DNA, the CDR3 is TGCGCCAGCAGCCAAGGATGGCAGGGGAAAAACTATGGCTACACCTTC. As protein: CASSQGWQGKNYGYTF.